These T cell receptor beta chains were read from a single sample in a study of monozygotic twins with cystic fibrosis. TCRdb keeps only in-frame clones here, not all; method: immunoSEQ multiplex PCR. There are roughly 35,000 clones in the sample; 84% occur only once, and under 2% lies in the top ten. The sample comprised blood. The receptors derive from a girl aged 2 to 9 with cystic fibrosis. CDR3s include the opening cysteine and the closing phenylalanine or tryptophan. Each record gives: J gene, V gene, clone size, D gene, CDR3 DNA, CDR3 protein. A D gene is named only where the DNA matches it firmly. For some rows the clone size is stated as once, few or many, or as a class when expanded; others skip it.

J: TRBJ1-3
V: TRBV9
size: .
D: TRBD1
DNA: TGTGCCAGCAGGGACAGGGGATCTGGAAACACCATATATTTT
CDR3: CASRDRGSGNTIYF

J: TRBJ1-5
V: TRBV4-1
size: once
D: .
DNA: TGCGCCAGCAGCCAAGATCCTGGACCCCAGCATTTT
CDR3: CASSQDPGPQHF

J: TRBJ2-5
V: TRBV7-9
size: .
D: .
DNA: TGTGCCAGCAGCTTGCTGGGGAATCAAGAGACCCAGTACTTC
CDR3: CASSLLGNQETQYF

J: TRBJ1-1
V: TRBV29-1
size: .
D: .
DNA: TGCAGCGTTGACAGGGGGAACACTGAAGCTTTCTTT
CDR3: CSVDRGNTEAFF

J: TRBJ2-1
V: TRBV7-2
size: .
D: TRBD2
DNA: TGTGCCAGCAGCATTAGCGGGGGGGCCGTCAATGAGCAGTTCTTC
CDR3: CASSISGGAVNEQFF

J: TRBJ2-6
V: TRBV14
size: .
D: TRBD1
DNA: TGTGCCAGCAGCCCGCACCTCCTCGGACAGGGGGCAGGTGGGGCCAACGTCCTGACTTTC
CDR3: CASSPHLLGQGAGGANVLTF

J: TRBJ1-1
V: TRBV7-7
size: .
D: TRBD1
DNA: TGTGCCAGCAGCCCCTTGGCGGGACAGGGGTTGAACACTGAAGCTTTCTTT
CDR3: CASSPLAGQGLNTEAFF

J: TRBJ1-2
V: TRBV9
size: .
D: .
DNA: TGTGCCAGCAGCGTAGGGTTCCGTATGGGCTATGGCTACACCTTC
CDR3: CASSVGFRMGYGYTF

J: TRBJ2-6
V: TRBV5-4
size: .
D: .
DNA: TGTGCCAGCAGCTTGCCTGGGGCCAACGTCCTGACTTTC
CDR3: CASSLPGANVLTF

J: TRBJ2-1
V: TRBV9
size: .
D: TRBD1
DNA: TGTGCCAGCAGCGCTGGACAGGGGAGGCCCATTGAGCAGTTCTTC
CDR3: CASSAGQGRPIEQFF

J: TRBJ2-7
V: TRBV9
size: .
D: .
DNA: TGTGCCAGCAGCGTAGCAGGCGGGGAATGGGAGCAGTACTTC
CDR3: CASSVAGGEWEQYF

J: TRBJ1-2
V: TRBV5-1
size: .
D: TRBD1
DNA: TGCGCCAGCAGCTTGGAGGGACAGGGGAACTATGGCTACACCTTC
CDR3: CASSLEGQGNYGYTF

J: TRBJ1-1
V: TRBV4-2
size: .
D: .
DNA: TGTGCCAGCAGCCAAGTAGAGAGCACTGAAGCTTTCTTT
CDR3: CASSQVESTEAFF

J: TRBJ1-5
V: TRBV6-6
size: .
D: .
DNA: TGTGCCAGCACCAAACAGGGTGGTCAGCCCCAGCATTTT
CDR3: CASTKQGGQPQHF

J: TRBJ2-7
V: TRBV7-2
size: .
D: TRBD2
DNA: TGTGCCAGCAGCTTTAGCGGGGGCCAATCCTACGAGCAGTACTTC
CDR3: CASSFSGGQSYEQYF

J: TRBJ2-7
V: TRBV18
size: .
D: .
DNA: TGTGCCAGCTCAATGTCTACAGGGTCCTACGAGCAGTACTTC
CDR3: CASSMSTGSYEQYF

J: TRBJ2-1
V: TRBV5-1
size: once
D: TRBD2
DNA: TGCGCCAGCAAGCGGGGGGGCCTCAATGAGCAGTTCTTC
CDR3: CASKRGGLNEQFF